The rows below give T cell receptor beta chains drawn from one sample of a study of Graves' ophthalmopathy and Graves' hyperthyroidism. TCRdb processed the multiplex PCR reads anew with MiXCR; each CDR3 protein has one entry. This table holds approximately 1.2 million distinct CDR3 sequences, around a third found once. Sequencing input: peripheral blood or thyroid tissue (not recorded which). The receptors come from an adult man with Graves' hyperthyroidism. The conserved cysteine and the conserved F or W are not part of the CDR3 here. Each record gives: V gene, J gene, CDR3 protein.

TRBV7-8	TRBJ2-7	ASSLVSGGLEQY
TRBV9	TRBJ1-5	ASSVHTTGPQH
TRBV19	TRBJ1-2	ASSIEHSGLALHGYT
TRBV10-2	TRBJ2-7	ASSVSLGGPEQY
TRBV29-1	TRBJ2-7	SVEAGQGFYEQY
TRBV10-1	TRBJ2-5	ASSERRRGTQY
TRBV4-2	TRBJ2-7	ASSQDQGGTYVEQY
TRBV7-8	TRBJ1-2	ASSFYRGADGYT
TRBV15	TRBJ1-5	ATSRGLGSVSNQPQH
TRBV7-9	TRBJ2-7	ASSIPGGGQY
TRBV12-3/TRBV12-4	TRBJ2-5	ASSNSDRNQETQY
TRBV28	TRBJ1-5	ASSFQYQPQH
TRBV7-9	TRBJ2-7	ASSPTGGFSYEQY
TRBV9	TRBJ2-7	ASSEEQATFVEQY